This T cell receptor (beta chain) is from a study of cytomegalovirus exposure and HLA in healthy donors. General study points: Researchers had no immune exposure information except CMV serostatus available. As a later analysis showed, a missense DCLRE1C variant was linked to trimming of TCR beta V- and J-genes. Later examination showed HLA-associated TCR beta chains had greater clonal expansion than equally common others.

There are a few counts of this clone. Its antigen is not identified. Use of 60 Vbeta and 13 Jbeta primers characterized the PCR. Authors' data handling: Roughly 11 million of the about 80 million unique TCR beta chains counted in a later analysis were shared. The method was immunoSEQ multiplex PCR; TCRdb's version includes in-frame clones alone and lacks a portion of them. D and trimming were read from the DNA, whereas the V and J calls and clone size are those reported in that table. Among roughly 190,000 clones listed, about an eighth were seen once. The CDR3 runs 14 residues. CDR1 and CDR2 from the germline V gene are MNHEY and SVGAGI. The trim removed 0 bases at V and 14 bases at J, leaving 9 bases unmatched.

The V call is TRBV6-5, the J call TRBJ2-3; 9 bases match TRBD2. The sequence derives from a man aged 50 to 60 in good health and CMV-seropositive. Source material: PBMCs. The CDR3 region has the DNA TGTGCCAGCAGTTACTCGGGGGGCGGGACTAGCTGGTATTTT. The encoded protein is CASSYSGGGTSWYF.